The 11 T cell receptor beta chains given below trace back to one sample, sequenced in a study of T cell clones after liver transplantation. Profiled with immunoSEQ multiplex PCR; TCRdb holds only in-frame clones, not every one. The sample includes about 12,000 clones, just under 75% of them seen just once. The sequences come from CD8+ T cells from blood, collected at the 22-month timepoint. These receptor sequences come from a human patient who received a liver transplant. A share of the T cells may be of graft donor origin.

The rearrangement links TRBV15 to TRBJ2-5, with 7 bases lining up with TRBD1. V dropped 3 bases and J dropped 5; count of bases not matched to a gene: 9. The germline V gene encodes CDR1 LNHNV and CDR2 YYDKDF (reference sequence). The CDR3 covers 15 residues. Here the CDR3 DNA reads TGTGCCACCAGCAGGCGTGGACAGGTCGGGGAGACCCAGTACTTC. It codes for CATSRRGQVGETQYF.

The CDR3 nucleotides are TGTGCCAGCAGTTCTACCGGGACCGTAGTAACCGAGCAGTACTTC. This codes for CASSSTGTVVTEQYF. The genes are TRBV28 and TRBJ2-7; D assignment may be TRBD1 or TRBD2 (5 bases each). V lost 4 bases to trimming and J lost 6 bases, with 19 bases between them. Germline assignment: CDR1 MDHEN and CDR2 SYDVKM. The CDR3 extends over 15 amino acids.

The rearrangement uses TRBV7-8 and TRBJ1-5; 10 bases map to TRBD1. This CDR3 contains 20 residues. Trimming removed 3 bases from V and 3 bases from J; junction bases left unmatched: 17. The germline gives CDR1 SGHVS, CDR2 FQNEAQ. The CDR3 DNA reads TGTGCCAGCAGCTTCGAGGCGAGACAGGGGGCAAGTTGGAACAATCAGCCCCAGCATTTT. This codes for CASSFEARQGASWNNQPQHF.

The J gene is TRBJ2-1, the V gene TRBV7-9; D remains ambiguous. V lost 7 bases to trimming and J lost 9 bases, with 16 bases between them. This CDR3 has 13 amino acids. CDR1 is SEHNR, CDR2 FQNEAQ, per germline (reference sequence). The CDR3 reads CASTRPPISEQFF. The CDR3 DNA sequence: TGTGCCAGCACCCGACCCCCGATTAGTGAGCAGTTCTTC.

This clone has just one count. The genes are TRBV7-6 and TRBJ1-1; tentative D call: TRBD1 (6 bases). The CDR3 runs to 15 residues. V lost 5 bases and J 3 bases, leaving 16 bases between the germline ends. Germline V gene lookup returns CDR1 SGHVS and CDR2 FNYEAQ. The CDR3, as DNA: TGTGCCAGCAGCCCCGCCCAGGGGACACACACTGAAGCTTTCTTT. This encodes CASSPAQGTHTEAFF.

This clone was recorded a few times. The genes are TRBV4-3 and TRBJ2-7, with D possibly matching TRBD1 (7 bases). Germline V gives CDR1 LGHNA, CDR2 YSLEER. The CDR3 contains 15 residues. V was clipped by 0 bases and J by 1 base, with 10 bases between them. This CDR3 reads CASSQEPGGSYEQYF. The CDR3 DNA sequence: TGCGCCAGCAGCCAAGAACCAGGGGGGTCCTACGAGCAGTACTTC.

The chain combines TRBV9 with TRBJ2-7; 7 bases map to TRBD2. The CDR3 extends over 16 amino acids. After removal of 0 bases from V and 2 bases from J, the junction contained 8 bases not matched to a gene. Germline assignment: CDR1 SGDLS and CDR2 YYNGEE. The CDR3 is CASSVAGWEGTYEQYF. Here the CDR3 DNA reads TGTGCCAGCAGCGTAGCTGGGTGGGAGGGAACCTACGAGCAGTACTTC.

This chain links TRBV19 with TRBJ2-1, with D maybe TRBD1 (5 bases). Trimming took off 4 bases at V and 9 bases at J, with 10 bases between the two ends. The CDR3 consists of 12 residues. The germline gives CDR1 LNHDA, CDR2 SQIVND (reference sequence). The CDR3 region is CASSTGFFEQFF. The CDR3 DNA is TGTGCCAGTAGTACAGGGTTCTTTGAGCAGTTCTTC.

The J gene is TRBJ1-4, the V gene TRBV27, with D maybe TRBD1 (5 bases). The CDR3 extends over 14 amino acids. Germline assignment: CDR1 MNHEY and CDR2 SMNVEV (reference sequence). The ends were cut back, 4 bases at V and 7 bases at J, with 13 bases in the middle. The CDR3 coding sequence is TGTGCCAGCAGTTCGGGTCCGGGGCGTGAAAAACTGTTTTTT. Its protein product is CASSSGPGREKLFF.

The sample holds a few counts of this clone. Other DNA variants within this sample encode the same CDR3. The rearrangement links TRBV7-9 to TRBJ2-1, with no clear D. Per germline, CDR1 SEHNR and CDR2 FQNEAQ (reference sequence). The CDR3 is 11 residues long. With 3 bases removed from V and 6 bases from J, the gap between germline ends came to 3 bases. The CDR3: CASSLSNEQFF. CDR3 bases: TGTGCCAGCAGCTTGAGCAATGAGCAGTTCTTC.

As DNA, the CDR3 is TGTGCCAGCAGTTCCGCGGAAAAACTGTTTTTT. Its protein product is CASSSAEKLFF. This chain connects TRBV6-6 to TRBJ1-4; unclear D gene. The germline gives CDR1 MNHNY, CDR2 SVGAGI (reference sequence). The V and J ends lost 4 bases and 8 bases respectively, with 5 bases between them. This CDR3 spans 11 amino acids.